These 26 T cell receptor beta chains originate from one sample sequenced in a study of PD-L1 blockade in urothelial cancer. Clones were read by immunoSEQ multiplex PCR, and TCRdb kept only the in-frame ones, dropping some. Here the sample spans 80,000 to 130,000 clones, approximately 90% being singletons. The sample here was PBMCs, taken around atezolizumab (anti-PD-L1) treatment. These receptors all stem from a woman of 80 years or more with urothelial cancer.

This rearrangement joins TRBV9 to TRBJ2-3; 8 nucleotides match TRBD2. V lost 6 bases to trimming and J lost 4 bases; unmatched junction nucleotides: 10. Germline V lookup: CDR1 SGDLS, CDR2 YYNGEE. The CDR3 covers 15 residues. In DNA, the CDR3 is TGTGCCAGCACCCCCCATGCGGGAGGTGCAGATACGCAGTATTTT. It encodes CASTPHAGGADTQYF.

The J gene is TRBJ2-7, the V gene TRBV30, with 15 bases aligning to TRBD2. Trimming removed 1 base from V and 6 bases from J; junction bases left unmatched: 10. The germline V gene has CDR1 GTSNPN and CDR2 SVGIG (reference sequence). The CDR3 has 17 amino acids. The CDR3 DNA follows: TGTGCCTGGAGTGGTCGGACTAGCGGGAGGGCCTCGGGCGAGCAGTACTTC. Translation gives CAWSGRTSGRASGEQYF. The entire variable domain, with the rest obtained from reference TRBV30 and TRBJ2-7, is as follows: SQTIHQWPATLVQPVGSPLSLECTVEGTSNPNLYWYRQAAGRGLQLLFYSVGIGQISSEVPQNLSASRPQDRQFILSSKKLLLSDSGFYLCAWSGRTSGRASGEQYFGPGTRLTVT.

The chain recombines TRBV27 with TRBJ2-7, with a possible D match to TRBD1 (6 bases). Trimming removed 2 bases from V and 4 bases from J, with 15 bases in between. Germline loops: CDR1 MNHEY, CDR2 SMNVEV (reference sequence). The CDR3 has 15 amino acids. CDR3 in DNA: TGTGCCAGCAGTTTAGAAAGGGGTAGGGGGTACGAGCAGTACTTC. Its translation: CASSLERGRGYEQYF.

The chain employs TRBV7-9 and TRBJ1-5, with 7 bases identical to TRBD1. The CDR3 sequence is 12 residues long. The germline CDR1 and CDR2 sequences are SEHNR and FQNEAQ (reference sequence). The V gene end was trimmed by 0 bases and the J gene end by 12 bases; junction bases not matched to a gene: 2. CDR3 loop: CASSLAGGSQHF. In DNA form, the CDR3 reads TGTGCCAGCAGCTTAGCAGGGGGCAGCCAGCATTTT.

V usage is TRBV5-8 and J usage is TRBJ2-1; the match to TRBD2 covers 9 bases. After removal of 0 bases from V and 7 bases from J, the junction contained 8 bases not matched to a gene. The CDR3 is made up of 16 amino acids. The V gene's germline CDR1 is SGHTS and CDR2 YDEGEE. CDR3 nucleotide sequence: TGTGCCAGCAGCTTGGGCGGGAGGGACATGCGGAATGAGCAGTTCTTC. Protein sequence: CASSLGGRDMRNEQFF.

This rearrangement joins TRBV5-6 to TRBJ1-2; 12 bases match TRBD1. CDR1 is SGHDT and CDR2 is YYEEEE in the germline V gene. This CDR3 is 15 amino acids long. With V trimmed by 6 bases and J by 2 bases, 5 bases remained unmatched. CDR3 residues: CASNIGTGGNYGYTF. The CDR3 region has the DNA TGTGCCAGCAATATTGGGACAGGGGGCAACTATGGCTACACCTTC. Together with reference TRBV5-6 and TRBJ1-2, the CDR3 gives the full variable domain: DAGVTQSPTHLIKTRGQQVTLRCSPKSGHDTVSWYQQALGQGPQFIFQYYEEEERQRGNFPDRFSGHQFPNYSSELNVNALLLGDSALYLCASNIGTGGNYGYTFGSGTRLTVV.

CDR3 residues: CASSPRTVSGETQYF. CDR3 bases: TGTGCCAGCAGCCCAAGGACAGTCTCAGGGGAGACCCAGTACTTC. The genes are TRBV9 and TRBJ2-5; TRBD1 is a possible D gene (6 bases). Germline values: CDR1 SGDLS, CDR2 YYNGEE. This CDR3 has 15 amino acids. V shed 4 bases and J shed 5 bases, with 18 bases lying between them.

This rearrangement joins TRBV6-5 to TRBJ1-5; 8 nucleotides match TRBD1. J was trimmed by 6 bases and V by 6 bases; bases with no gene match: 10. The V gene's germline CDR1 is MNHEY and CDR2 SVGAGI. There are 15 residues in the CDR3. CDR3 nucleotides: TGTGCCAGCAGCCTCGGACAGGGAATGGGTCAGCCCCAGCATTTT. Protein product: CASSLGQGMGQPQHF.

The genes are TRBV28 and TRBJ2-7; a possible D gene is TRBD2 (6 bases). The germline V and J ends were trimmed by 8 bases and 3 bases, with 17 bases remaining between them. Germline values: CDR1 MDHEN, CDR2 SYDVKM. The CDR3 has 14 amino acids. The CDR3 DNA reads TGTGCCAGCCTTCCGGCGGGAAACAACTACGAGCAGTACTTC. Amino acid sequence: CASLPAGNNYEQYF.

This chain connects TRBV18 to TRBJ2-1; 11 positions agree with TRBD2. Germline CDR1 and CDR2: KGHSH and LQKENI. The V gene end was trimmed by 6 bases and the J gene end by 4 bases; junction bases not matched to a gene: 5. The CDR3 loop spans 15 amino acids. The CDR3 here is CASSAGLAVYNEQFF. The DNA for the CDR3 is TGTGCCAGCTCGGCGGGACTAGCGGTTTACAATGAGCAGTTCTTC.

The genes are TRBV27 and TRBJ1-2; 7 bases are shared with TRBD1. CDR3 size: 16 residues. The germline CDR1 and CDR2 sequences are MNHEY and SMNVEV (reference sequence). Germline trimming cut 1 base from V and 4 bases from J; bases unmatched to any gene: 9. The DNA for the CDR3 is TGTGCCAGCAGTTTATACCTCAGGGGGATCCCCTATGGCTACACCTTC. Its protein product is CASSLYLRGIPYGYTF.

The chain employs TRBV5-6 and TRBJ2-7, with TRBD1 as a possible D gene (5 bases). In germline, CDR1 is SGHDT, CDR2 YYEEEE. This CDR3 has 13 amino acids. Trimming cost V 4 bases and J 3 bases, with 11 bases left between them. The CDR3 nucleotides read TGTGCCAGCAGCCCGCTTCAGGGCTACGAGCAGTACTTC. It specifies CASSPLQGYEQYF.

This chain joins TRBV4-2 and TRBJ2-1, with 12 bases matching TRBD2. This CDR3 spans 16 amino acids. V shed 3 bases, J shed 4 bases, and the junction held 4 bases outside the gene matches. Germline V gene data show CDR1 as LGHNA and CDR2 as YNFKEQ. This CDR3 is CASSQGLAGGYNEQFF. For the CDR3, the DNA is TGTGCCAGCAGCCAGGGCCTAGCGGGAGGGTACAATGAGCAGTTCTTC.

This chain connects TRBV6-6 to TRBJ1-2, with no clear D. This CDR3 region has 13 residues. Germline V gene lookup returns CDR1 MNHNY and CDR2 SVGAGI (reference sequence). V was clipped by 8 bases and J by 7 bases, with 17 bases between them. The CDR3 region is CASLTGGEAGYTF. Here the CDR3 DNA reads TGTGCCAGCCTGACGGGAGGTGAGGCTGGCTACACCTTC.

The CDR3 spells CASSLGNNNEQFF. CDR3 nucleotide sequence: TGTGCCAGCAGCTTAGGAAACAACAATGAGCAGTTCTTC. The rearrangement joins TRBV11-2 to TRBJ2-1; D unresolved. The germline V gene encodes CDR1 SGHAT and CDR2 FQNNGV. This CDR3 is 13 amino acids long. V shed 1 base and J shed 5 bases, with 6 bases lying between them.

The V call is TRBV30, the J call TRBJ1-1, with unresolved D. The CDR3 extends over 12 amino acids. The V end was cut by 0 bases, the J end by 5 bases, with 7 bases between. CDR1 is GTSNPN, CDR2 SVGIG, per germline (reference sequence). CDR3 sequence reads: CAWSVLSTEAFF. CDR3 nucleotides: TGTGCCTGGAGTGTACTGTCTACTGAAGCTTTCTTT. Complete variable domain (other parts from reference TRBV30 and TRBJ1-1): SQTIHQWPATLVQPVGSPLSLECTVEGTSNPNLYWYRQAAGRGLQLLFYSVGIGQISSEVPQNLSASRPQDRQFILSSKKLLLSDSGFYLCAWSVLSTEAFFGQGTRLTVV.

The chain links TRBV7-3 to TRBJ2-2; the match to TRBD2 covers 9 bases. CDR3 size: 15 residues. V lost 5 bases and J lost 4; bases outside the gene matches: 5. Germline V lookup: CDR1 SGHTA, CDR2 FQGTGA. This CDR3 reads CASSPTSGSTGELFF. The CDR3 coding sequence is TGTGCCAGCAGCCCCACTAGCGGGTCCACCGGGGAGCTGTTTTTT.

A single count supports this clone. The chain couples TRBV19 to TRBJ2-1; 7 bases agree with TRBD1. The CDR3 consists of 15 residues. Losses at the gene ends were 5 bases for V and 0 bases for J; bases not matched to a gene: 4. Germline loops: CDR1 LNHDA, CDR2 SQIVND (reference sequence). The CDR3 reads CASSDRASSYNEQFF. For the CDR3, the DNA is TGTGCCAGTAGTGACAGGGCGAGCTCCTACAATGAGCAGTTCTTC.

The chain couples TRBV19 to TRBJ2-1; 8 nucleotides agree with TRBD1. In germline, CDR1 is LNHDA, CDR2 SQIVND (reference sequence). Germline trimming cut 2 bases from V and 5 bases from J; bases unmatched to any gene: 5. This CDR3 is built from 15 residues. CDR3: CASSIPRGLDNEQFF. CDR3 sequence (DNA): TGTGCCAGTAGTATACCCAGGGGGCTAGACAATGAGCAGTTCTTC.

The chain couples TRBV6-5 to TRBJ1-2; the match to TRBD1 covers 11 bases. Looked up from germline, CDR1 is MNHEY and CDR2 is SVGAGI. The CDR3 consists of 15 residues. V dropped 6 bases and J dropped 7; count of bases not matched to a gene: 10. CDR3 in amino acids: CASRKPGQGEFGYTF. CDR3 in DNA: TGTGCCAGCAGGAAACCGGGACAGGGGGAATTTGGCTACACCTTC.

The V and J genes are TRBV7-9 and TRBJ1-4; D gene unclear. The V and J ends lost 5 bases and 8 bases respectively, with 12 bases between them. The CDR3 totals 13 residues. CDR1 and CDR2 from the germline V gene are SEHNR and FQNEAQ (reference sequence). In DNA, the CDR3 is TGTGCCAGCAGCACTAGGACGGACGAAAAACTGTTTTTT. As protein: CASSTRTDEKLFF.

This rearrangement joins TRBV28 to TRBJ1-1, with TRBD1 matching 10 bases. Germline-derived CDR1 and CDR2 are MDHEN and SYDVKM. This CDR3 is 19 amino acids long. The trim removed 4 bases at V and 0 bases at J, leaving 14 bases unmatched. The CDR3, as DNA: TGTGCCAGCAGTTCCCTCATTCTATTGGGACAGGGGATGAACACTGAAGCTTTCTTT. Its protein product is CASSSLILLGQGMNTEAFF.

This clone was observed a handful of times. The rearrangement links TRBV29-1 to TRBJ1-5; 7 positions match TRBD1. Per the germline V gene, CDR1 is SQVTM and CDR2 is ANQGSEA. Trimming cost V 5 bases and J 1 base; bases outside gene matches: 5. The CDR3 spans 14 residues. This CDR3 is CSVSRGGSNQPQHF. Here the CDR3 DNA reads TGCAGCGTTTCACGAGGGGGCAGCAATCAGCCCCAGCATTTT.

The chain joins TRBV19 to TRBJ1-1; 8 positions agree with TRBD1. Germline V gives CDR1 LNHDA, CDR2 SQIVND (reference sequence). Losses at the gene ends were 5 bases for V and 11 bases for J; bases not matched to a gene: 16. This CDR3 comprises 15 residues. The CDR3 DNA sequence: TGTGCCAGTAGTCCCGCCGGGGGGACAGGAGTGACGGCTTTCTTT. It is translated as CASSPAGGTGVTAFF. Using reference TRBV19 and TRBJ1-1 for the parts outside the CDR3, the full variable domain is DGGITQSPKYLFRKEGQNVTLSCEQNLNHDAMYWYRQDPGQGLRLIYYSQIVNDFQKGDIAEGYSVSREKKESFPLTVTSAQKNPTAFYLCASSPAGGTGVTAFFGQGTRLTVV.

V is TRBV27 and J is TRBJ2-5, with a tentative D call TRBD1 (6 bases). The DNA end is more similar to TRBJ2-7, so the J call may be wrong. This CDR3 comprises 14 residues. The V gene's germline CDR1 is MNHEY and CDR2 SMNVEV (reference sequence). In DNA, the CDR3 is TGTGCCAGCAGTTTACCGGACAGTACCTACGAGCAGTACTTC. Protein product: CASSLPDSTYEQYF.

The chain links TRBV28 to TRBJ2-1; 10 bases align to TRBD2. CDR3 length: 16 residues. Trimming removed 0 bases from V and 7 bases from J; junction bases left unmatched: 6. Germline CDR1 is MDHEN and CDR2 is SYDVKM. This chain's CDR3 is CASSLWASGSPNEQFF. CDR3 nucleotide sequence: TGTGCCAGCAGTTTATGGGCTAGCGGGAGCCCAAATGAGCAGTTCTTC.